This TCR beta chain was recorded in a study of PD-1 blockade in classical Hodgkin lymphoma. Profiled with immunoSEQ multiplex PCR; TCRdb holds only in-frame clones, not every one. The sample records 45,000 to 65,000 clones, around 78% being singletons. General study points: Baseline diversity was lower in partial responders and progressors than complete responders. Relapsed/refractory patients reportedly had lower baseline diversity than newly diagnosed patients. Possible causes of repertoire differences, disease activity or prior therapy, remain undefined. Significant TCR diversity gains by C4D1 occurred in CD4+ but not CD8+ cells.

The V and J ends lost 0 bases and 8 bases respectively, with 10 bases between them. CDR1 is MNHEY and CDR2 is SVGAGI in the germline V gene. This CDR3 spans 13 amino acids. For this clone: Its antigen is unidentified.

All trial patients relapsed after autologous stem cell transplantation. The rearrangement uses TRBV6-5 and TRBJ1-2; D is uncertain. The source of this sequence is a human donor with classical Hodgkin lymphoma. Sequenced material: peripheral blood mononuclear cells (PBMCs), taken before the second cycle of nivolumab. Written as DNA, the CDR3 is TGTGCCAGCAGTTACTCGTGGCTCCAAGGCTACACCTTC. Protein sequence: CASSYSWLQGYTF.